This TCR beta chain was observed in a study of response to subunit inactivated influenza vaccine. This clonotype was seen repeatedly, ten times or more. Its specificity is unknown. Trimming stripped 6 bases from V and 6 bases from J, with 18 bases between. The CDR3 runs 15 residues. Study-wide results and caveats: The authors suggested that few new T cells are recruited per seasonal influenza vaccination.

TCRdb reprocessed the RT-PCR reads via MiXCR and lists one record per CDR3 protein. The sample gives about 780,000 distinct CDR3 sequences, 18% of which show up once; 11% is in the top ten. The chain employs TRBV12-3 or TRBV12-4 and TRBJ2-1; perhaps D is TRBD1 or TRBD2 (5 bases each). The clonotype originates from a middle-aged man who received an inactivated influenza vaccine. The sample here was PBMCs from blood, taken less than 6 days after vaccination. The DNA for the CDR3 is TGTGCCAGCAGGCCCGGGGCCCTGGGGCGCAATGAGCAGTTCTTC. Translation: CASRPGALGRNEQFF.